A selection of T cell receptor beta chains follows, all from one sample in a study of neurological immune-mediated disorders. One entry per CDR3 protein results from TCRdb running MiXCR on the 5' RACE reads. The sample lists fewer than 90,000 distinct CDR3 sequences, 9.5% to 13% occurring once. The material sequenced was PBMCs. The receptors here all came from a man younger than 40 in good health. CDR3s include the opening cysteine and the closing phenylalanine or tryptophan.

CDR3 length: 13
V gene: TRBV10-1
J gene: TRBJ2-2
CDR3 protein: CASRERYTGELFF

CDR3 length: 14
V gene: TRBV5-1
J gene: TRBJ2-7
CDR3 protein: CASSGGAPAYEQYF

CDR3 length: 14
V gene: TRBV30
J gene: TRBJ1-2
CDR3 protein: CAWSVSNPGPGYTF

CDR3 length: 16
V gene: TRBV9
J gene: TRBJ1-4
CDR3 protein: CASSALSGTGNEKLFF

CDR3 length: 13
V gene: TRBV7-2
J gene: TRBJ2-1
CDR3 protein: CASSRGTGGEQFF

CDR3 length: 15
V gene: TRBV4-1
J gene: TRBJ1-2
CDR3 protein: CASSARTGTGQGYTF

CDR3 length: 14
V gene: TRBV24-1
J gene: TRBJ2-1
CDR3 protein: CATSDRIRGREQFF

CDR3 length: 15
V gene: TRBV19
J gene: TRBJ2-3
CDR3 protein: CASSMVGERTDTQYF

CDR3 length: 15
V gene: TRBV27
J gene: TRBJ1-5
CDR3 protein: CASQDARGGNQPQHF

CDR3 length: 15
V gene: TRBV5-1
J gene: TRBJ2-3
CDR3 protein: CASSPGTGGSDTQYF

CDR3 length: 11
V gene: TRBV20-1
J gene: TRBJ2-7
CDR3 protein: CSAPQKYEQYF

CDR3 length: 13
V gene: TRBV12-3/TRBV12-4
J gene: TRBJ1-2
CDR3 protein: CASSPDPYYGYTF

CDR3 length: 16
V gene: TRBV24-1
J gene: TRBJ2-1
CDR3 protein: CATSDHYGGLYNEQFF

CDR3 length: 11
V gene: TRBV11-1
J gene: TRBJ1-1
CDR3 protein: CASSFQGGAFF

CDR3 length: 14
V gene: TRBV7-8
J gene: TRBJ2-7
CDR3 protein: CASSLSGLRYEQYF

CDR3 length: 13
V gene: TRBV7-3
J gene: TRBJ1-1
CDR3 protein: CASGTGPGTEAFF

CDR3 length: 14
V gene: TRBV15
J gene: TRBJ2-7
CDR3 protein: CATSREQVSYEQYF

CDR3 length: 14
V gene: TRBV5-1
J gene: TRBJ2-7
CDR3 protein: CASSEGTATYEQYF

CDR3 length: 14
V gene: TRBV28
J gene: TRBJ1-2
CDR3 protein: CASSQPGLNYGYTF

CDR3 length: 15
V gene: TRBV7-9
J gene: TRBJ2-7
CDR3 protein: CASSQLAGEPHEQYF

CDR3 length: 14
V gene: TRBV7-3
J gene: TRBJ2-3
CDR3 protein: CASSFDGSTDTQYF

CDR3 length: 13
V gene: TRBV3-1
J gene: TRBJ2-7
CDR3 protein: CASSQGTGGEQYF

CDR3 length: 12
V gene: TRBV5-1
J gene: TRBJ2-7
CDR3 protein: CASVTGVGEQYF

CDR3 length: 16
V gene: TRBV6-6
J gene: TRBJ2-1
CDR3 protein: CASSYSIAGEWNEQFF

CDR3 length: 14
V gene: TRBV29-1
J gene: TRBJ2-7
CDR3 protein: CSVEDLRVRREQYF

CDR3 length: 13
V gene: TRBV28
J gene: TRBJ2-7
CDR3 protein: CASSWDRGHEQYF

CDR3 length: 14
V gene: TRBV20-1
J gene: TRBJ1-6
CDR3 protein: CSASRGQEDSPLHF

CDR3 length: 14
V gene: TRBV11-2
J gene: TRBJ2-3
CDR3 protein: CASSSRMSTDTQYF

CDR3 length: 14
V gene: TRBV20-1
J gene: TRBJ2-4
CDR3 protein: CSARRATGGNIQYF

CDR3 length: 16
V gene: TRBV5-1
J gene: TRBJ2-3
CDR3 protein: CASSGDRGMDTDTQYF

CDR3 length: 14
V gene: TRBV2
J gene: TRBJ1-1
CDR3 protein: CASSEEGGGTEAFF

CDR3 length: 15
V gene: TRBV29-1
J gene: TRBJ2-3
CDR3 protein: CSVDGGDRNTDTQYF

CDR3 length: 13
V gene: TRBV4-1
J gene: TRBJ1-1
CDR3 protein: CASSQGADTEAFF

CDR3 length: 13
V gene: TRBV7-9
J gene: TRBJ1-5
CDR3 protein: CASRKTGDQPQHF

CDR3 length: 14
V gene: TRBV12-3/TRBV12-4
J gene: TRBJ2-6
CDR3 protein: CASRQGSGTNVLTF

CDR3 length: 16
V gene: TRBV20-1
J gene: TRBJ2-3
CDR3 protein: CSARDSTSGYTDTQYF

CDR3 length: 12
V gene: TRBV25-1
J gene: TRBJ2-7
CDR3 protein: CASSEYWGIVTF

CDR3 length: 17
V gene: TRBV4-2
J gene: TRBJ1-3
CDR3 protein: CASSHPGQGANGNTIYF

CDR3 length: 14
V gene: TRBV29-1
J gene: TRBJ1-2
CDR3 protein: CSVWDRARDYGYTF

CDR3 length: 12
V gene: TRBV12-3/TRBV12-4
J gene: TRBJ1-2
CDR3 protein: CASSSTVGGYTF

CDR3 length: 18
V gene: TRBV10-3
J gene: TRBJ1-1
CDR3 protein: CAISESVGEGVYQVGSFF

CDR3 length: 14
V gene: TRBV11-2
J gene: TRBJ2-3
CDR3 protein: CASSFSGGPDTQYF

CDR3 length: 16
V gene: TRBV9
J gene: TRBJ2-2
CDR3 protein: CASSVAVSSNTGELFF

CDR3 length: 16
V gene: TRBV19
J gene: TRBJ2-3
CDR3 protein: CASSIGTSFRTDTQYF

CDR3 length: 16
V gene: TRBV6-5
J gene: TRBJ2-1
CDR3 protein: CASSYTGLAGGNEQFF

CDR3 length: 16
V gene: TRBV12-3/TRBV12-4
J gene: TRBJ2-7
CDR3 protein: CASSPELAGALYEQYF

CDR3 length: 15
V gene: TRBV5-1
J gene: TRBJ1-5
CDR3 protein: CASSLDQGIDQPQHF

CDR3 length: 13
V gene: TRBV5-1
J gene: TRBJ2-5
CDR3 protein: CASSWTVQETQYF

CDR3 length: 14
V gene: TRBV5-1
J gene: TRBJ2-7
CDR3 protein: CASSLGLANYEQYF

CDR3 length: 14
V gene: TRBV6-6
J gene: TRBJ2-7
CDR3 protein: CASSYPDRNYEQYF

CDR3 length: 15
V gene: TRBV12-3/TRBV12-4
J gene: TRBJ2-1
CDR3 protein: CASSQGQGGYNEQFF

CDR3 length: 19
V gene: TRBV5-1
J gene: TRBJ2-7
CDR3 protein: CASSRRRDRDLSPTYEQYF

CDR3 length: 15
V gene: TRBV29-1
J gene: TRBJ1-2
CDR3 protein: CSVVPFGLHFYGYTF

CDR3 length: 14
V gene: TRBV20-1
J gene: TRBJ1-3
CDR3 protein: CSVIRTETGNTIYF

CDR3 length: 13
V gene: TRBV20-1
J gene: TRBJ2-5
CDR3 protein: CSEDLANQETQYF

CDR3 length: 15
V gene: TRBV5-1
J gene: TRBJ2-1
CDR3 protein: CASQYGTTTNNEQFF

CDR3 length: 18
V gene: TRBV5-1
J gene: TRBJ2-3
CDR3 protein: CASSLSSSPRGYTDTQYF

CDR3 length: 13
V gene: TRBV20-1
J gene: TRBJ2-3
CDR3 protein: CSARSTVTDTQYF

CDR3 length: 16
V gene: TRBV20-1
J gene: TRBJ2-1
CDR3 protein: CSAPGLAGGPKNEQFF